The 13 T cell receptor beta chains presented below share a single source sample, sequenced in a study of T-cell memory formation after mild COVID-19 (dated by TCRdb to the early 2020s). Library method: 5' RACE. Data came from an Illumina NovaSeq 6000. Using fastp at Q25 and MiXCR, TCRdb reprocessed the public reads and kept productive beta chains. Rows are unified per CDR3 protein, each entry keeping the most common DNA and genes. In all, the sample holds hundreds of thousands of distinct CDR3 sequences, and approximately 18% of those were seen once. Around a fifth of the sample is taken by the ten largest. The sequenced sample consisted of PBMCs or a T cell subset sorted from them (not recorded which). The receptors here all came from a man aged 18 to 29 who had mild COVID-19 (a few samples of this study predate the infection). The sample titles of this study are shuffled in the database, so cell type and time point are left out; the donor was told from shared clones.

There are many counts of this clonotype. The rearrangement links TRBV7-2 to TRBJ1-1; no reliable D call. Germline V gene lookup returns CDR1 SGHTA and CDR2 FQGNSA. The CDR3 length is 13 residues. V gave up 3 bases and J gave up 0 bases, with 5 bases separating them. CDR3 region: CASSLQLNTEAFF. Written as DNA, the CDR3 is TGTGCCAGCAGCTTGCAGTTGAACACTGAAGCTTTCTTT.

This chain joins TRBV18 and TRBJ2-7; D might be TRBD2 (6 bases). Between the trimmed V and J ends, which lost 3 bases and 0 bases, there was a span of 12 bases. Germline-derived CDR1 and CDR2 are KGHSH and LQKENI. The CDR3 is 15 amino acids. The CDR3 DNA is TGTGCCAGCTCACCCACCGACGGGAGCTCCTACGAGCAGTACTTC. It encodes CASSPTDGSSYEQYF.

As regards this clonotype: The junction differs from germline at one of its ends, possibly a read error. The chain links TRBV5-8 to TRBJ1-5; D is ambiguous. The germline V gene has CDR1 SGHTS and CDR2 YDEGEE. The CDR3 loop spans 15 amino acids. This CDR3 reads CASSLYRYSNQPKHF. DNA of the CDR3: TGTGCCAGCAGCTTGTACAGATATAGCAATCAGCCCAAGCATTTT.

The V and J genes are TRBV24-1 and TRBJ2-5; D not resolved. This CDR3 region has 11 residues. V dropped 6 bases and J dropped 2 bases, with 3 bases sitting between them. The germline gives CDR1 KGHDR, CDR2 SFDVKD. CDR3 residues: CATSQQETQYF. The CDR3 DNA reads TGTGCCACCAGTCAACAAGAGACCCAGTACTTC.

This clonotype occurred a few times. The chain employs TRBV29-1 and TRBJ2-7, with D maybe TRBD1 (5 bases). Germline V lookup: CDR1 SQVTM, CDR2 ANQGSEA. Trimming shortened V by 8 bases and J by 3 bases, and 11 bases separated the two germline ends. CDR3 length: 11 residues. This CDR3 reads CSSIQGYEQYF. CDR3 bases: TGCAGCAGCATTCAGGGCTACGAGCAGTACTTC.

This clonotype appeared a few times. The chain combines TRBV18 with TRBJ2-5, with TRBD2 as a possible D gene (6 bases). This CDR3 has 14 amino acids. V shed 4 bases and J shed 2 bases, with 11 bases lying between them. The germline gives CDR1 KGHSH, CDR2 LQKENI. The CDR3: CASSLPGAQETQYF. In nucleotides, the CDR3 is TGTGCCAGCTCACTCCCGGGAGCTCAAGAGACCCAGTACTTC.

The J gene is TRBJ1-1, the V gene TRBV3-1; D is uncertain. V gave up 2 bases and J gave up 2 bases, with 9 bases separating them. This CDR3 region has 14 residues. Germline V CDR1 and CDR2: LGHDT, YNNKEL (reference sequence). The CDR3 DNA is TGTGCCAGCAGCCAACGGGTAGGCAACACTGAAGCTTTCTTT. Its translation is CASSQRVGNTEAFF.

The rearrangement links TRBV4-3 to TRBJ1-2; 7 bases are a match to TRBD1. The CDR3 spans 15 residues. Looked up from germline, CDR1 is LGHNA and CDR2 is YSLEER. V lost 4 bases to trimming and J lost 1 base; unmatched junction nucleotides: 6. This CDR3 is CASSRRRQGNYGYTF. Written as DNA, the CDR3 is TGCGCCAGCAGCCGACGGAGACAGGGTAACTATGGCTACACCTTC.

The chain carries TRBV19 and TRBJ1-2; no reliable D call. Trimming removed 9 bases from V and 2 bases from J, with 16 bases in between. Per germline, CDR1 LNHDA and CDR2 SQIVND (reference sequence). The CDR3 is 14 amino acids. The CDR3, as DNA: TGTGCCAGCCACTCAGCCCCGCTAAACTATGGCTACACCTTC. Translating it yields CASHSAPLNYGYTF.

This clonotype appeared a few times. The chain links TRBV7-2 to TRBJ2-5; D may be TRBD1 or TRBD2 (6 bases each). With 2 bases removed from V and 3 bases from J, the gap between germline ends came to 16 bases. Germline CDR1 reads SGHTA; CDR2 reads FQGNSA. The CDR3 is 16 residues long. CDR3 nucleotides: TGTGCCAGCAGCTTATCAACGGGGGCCTCCGAAGAGACCCAGTACTTC. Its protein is CASSLSTGASEETQYF.

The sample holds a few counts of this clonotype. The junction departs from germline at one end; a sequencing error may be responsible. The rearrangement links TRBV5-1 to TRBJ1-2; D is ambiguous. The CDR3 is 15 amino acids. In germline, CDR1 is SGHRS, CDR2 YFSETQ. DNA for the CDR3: TGCGCCGGCAGCGTGGACCGTATAACCCAGCCTGGCTACACCTTC. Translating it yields CAGSVDRITQPGYTF.

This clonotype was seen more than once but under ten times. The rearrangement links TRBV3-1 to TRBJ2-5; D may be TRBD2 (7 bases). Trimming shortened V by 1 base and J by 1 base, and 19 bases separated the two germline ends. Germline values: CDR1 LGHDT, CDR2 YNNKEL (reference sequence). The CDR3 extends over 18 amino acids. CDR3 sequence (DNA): TGTGCCAGCAGCCAAGTACAAGTGGACGCGGGGGCCCAAGAGACCCAGTACTTC. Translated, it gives CASSQVQVDAGAQETQYF.

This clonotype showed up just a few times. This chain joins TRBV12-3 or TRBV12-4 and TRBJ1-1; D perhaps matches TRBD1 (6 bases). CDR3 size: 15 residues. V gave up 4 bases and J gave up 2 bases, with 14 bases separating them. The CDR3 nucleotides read TGTGCCAGCAGTTCCCAGGACAGCAAAAACACTGAAGCTTTCTTT. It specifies CASSSQDSKNTEAFF.